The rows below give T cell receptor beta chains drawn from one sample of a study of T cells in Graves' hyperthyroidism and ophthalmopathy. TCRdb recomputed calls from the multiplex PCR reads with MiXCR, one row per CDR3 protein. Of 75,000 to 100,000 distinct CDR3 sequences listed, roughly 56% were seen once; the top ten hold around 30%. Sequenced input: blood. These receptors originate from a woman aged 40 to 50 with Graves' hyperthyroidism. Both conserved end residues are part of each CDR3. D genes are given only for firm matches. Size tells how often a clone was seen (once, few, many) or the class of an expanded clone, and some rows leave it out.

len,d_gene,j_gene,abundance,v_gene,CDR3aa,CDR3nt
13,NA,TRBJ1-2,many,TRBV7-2,CASSSGRWGGYTF,TGTGCCAGCAGCTCAGGCCGGTGGGGGGGCTACACCTTC
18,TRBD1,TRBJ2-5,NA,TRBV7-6,CASSSRDRGRDQWETQYF,TGTGCCAGCAGCTCCCGGGACAGGGGAAGGGACCAGTGGGAGACCCAGTACTTC
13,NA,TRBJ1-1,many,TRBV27,CASSGTLNTEAFF,TGTGCCAGTAGTGGCACGCTGAACACTGAAGCTTTCTTT
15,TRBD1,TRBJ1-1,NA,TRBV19,CASSSQGATNTEAFF,TGTGCCAGTAGTAGCCAGGGGGCTACGAACACTGAAGCTTTCTTT
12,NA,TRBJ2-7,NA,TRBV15,CATSRDRGEQYF,TGTGCCACCAGCAGAGATCGGGGCGAGCAGTACTTC
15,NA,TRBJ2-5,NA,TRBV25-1,CASSVGTAAGETQYF,TGTGCCAGCAGTGTTGGGACAGCGGCGGGGGAGACCCAGTACTTC
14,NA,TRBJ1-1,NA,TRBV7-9,CASSQVGIDTGAFF,TGCGCCAGCAGCCAAGTAGGGATCGACACTGGAGCTTTCTTT
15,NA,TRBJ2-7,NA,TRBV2,CASSRGGNPTYEQYF,TGTGCCAGCAGCAGGGGAGGGAACCCAACCTACGAGCAGTACTTC
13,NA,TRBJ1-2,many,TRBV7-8,CASSSLGRYGYTF,TGTGCCAGCAGCTCCTTGGGCCGCTATGGCTACACCTTC
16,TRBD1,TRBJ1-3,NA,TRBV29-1,CSSKEQGAPGLNTIYF,TGCAGCTCCAAAGAGCAGGGGGCGCCTGGCTTAAACACCATATATTTT
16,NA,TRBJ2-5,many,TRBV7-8,CASSLVGLSPQETQYF,TGTGCCAGCAGCTTAGTCGGTCTGTCCCCTCAAGAGACCCAGTACTTC
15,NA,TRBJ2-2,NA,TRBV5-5,CASSPPWVNTGELFF,TGTGCCAGCAGCCCCCCGTGGGTGAACACCGGGGAGCTGTTTTTT
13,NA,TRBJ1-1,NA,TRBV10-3,CAIRGRPNTEAFF,TGTGCCATCAGGGGACGGCCGAACACTGAAGCTTTCTTT
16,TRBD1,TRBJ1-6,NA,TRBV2,CASSVWDSRGDSPLHF,TGTGCCAGCAGCGTATGGGACAGCCGCGGTGATTCACCCCTCCACTTT
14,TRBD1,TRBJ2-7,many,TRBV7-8,CASSPRQGLNEQYF,TGTGCCAGCAGCCCACGACAGGGGCTCAACGAGCAGTACTTC
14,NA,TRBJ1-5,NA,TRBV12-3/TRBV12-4,CASRLASGNQPQHF,TGTGCCAGCAGACTGGCCTCTGGCAATCAGCCCCAGCATTTT
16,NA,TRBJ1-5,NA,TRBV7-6,CASSVGQGIGNQPQHF,TGTGCCAGCAGCGTTGGGCAGGGGATCGGCAATCAGCCCCAGCATTTT
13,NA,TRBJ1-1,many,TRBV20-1,CSARGVRLREAFF,TGCAGTGCTAGGGGAGTGCGGTTGAGGGAAGCTTTCTTT
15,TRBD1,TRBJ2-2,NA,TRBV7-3,CASSNGQGPTGELFF,TGTGCCAGCAGTAACGGACAGGGGCCCACCGGGGAGCTGTTTTTT
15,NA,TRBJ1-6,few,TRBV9,CASSVGGSYNSPLHF,TGTGCCAGCAGCGTAGGTGGCTCCTATAATTCACCCCTCCACTTT
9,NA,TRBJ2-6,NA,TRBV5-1,CASSNVLTF,TGCGCCAGCAGCAACGTCCTGACTTTC
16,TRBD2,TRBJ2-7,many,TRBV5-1,CASSLVAGGRSYEQYF,TGCGCCAGCAGCTTGGTAGCGGGAGGGCGATCCTACGAGCAGTACTTC
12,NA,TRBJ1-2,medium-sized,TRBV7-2,CASSTGNIGYTF,TGTGCCAGCAGCACAGGGAACATTGGCTACACCTTC
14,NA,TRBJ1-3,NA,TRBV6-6,CASSSRQSRNTIYF,TGTGCCAGCAGTTCACGGCAATCTAGAAACACCATATATTTT
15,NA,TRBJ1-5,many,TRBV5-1,CASSQGTYSNQPQHF,TGCGCCAGCAGCCAGGGGACCTATAGCAATCAGCCCCAGCATTTT
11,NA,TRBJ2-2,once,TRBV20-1,CSARGGGELFF,TGCAGTGCTAGAGGGGGCGGCGAGCTGTTTTTT
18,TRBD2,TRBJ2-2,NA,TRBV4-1,CASSQEPPGLARTGELFF,TGCGCCAGCAGCCAAGAGCCGCCGGGACTAGCGAGGACCGGGGAGCTGTTTTTT
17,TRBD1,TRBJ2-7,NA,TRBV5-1,CASSWAIRDRGLYEQYF,TGCGCCAGCAGTTGGGCGATCCGGGACAGGGGTCTCTACGAGCAGTACTTC
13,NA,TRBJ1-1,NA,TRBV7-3,CASSLTWDGVAFF,TGTGCCAGCAGCTTAACGTGGGACGGGGTGGCTTTCTTT
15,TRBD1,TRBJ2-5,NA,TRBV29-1,CSVEGGGQGKETQYF,TGCAGCGTTGAAGGCGGAGGACAGGGAAAAGAGACCCAGTACTTC
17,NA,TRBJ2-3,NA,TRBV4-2,CASSQDSASASTDTQYF,TGTGCCAGCAGCCAAGATAGTGCTAGCGCCAGCACAGATACGCAGTATTTT
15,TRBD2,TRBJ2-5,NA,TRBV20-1,CSARGVAGGWETQYF,TGCAGTGCTAGGGGTGTGGCGGGAGGGTGGGAGACCCAGTACTTC
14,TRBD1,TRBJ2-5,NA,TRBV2,CASTRTGGGETQYF,TGTGCCAGCACCCGGACAGGGGGAGGAGAGACCCAGTACTTC
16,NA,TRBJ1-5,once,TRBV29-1,CRPRGVGLGSNQPQHF,TGCAGACCCCGCGGGGTCGGATTAGGAAGCAATCAGCCCCAGCATTTT
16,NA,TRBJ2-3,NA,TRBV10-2,CASSDPGQMSTDTQYF,TGCGCCAGCAGTGATCCTGGACAGATGAGCACAGATACGCAGTATTTT
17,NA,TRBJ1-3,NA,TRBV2,CASSYGGNDYGLNTIYF,TGTGCCAGCAGTTACGGAGGGAATGACTATGGCTTAAACACCATATATTTT
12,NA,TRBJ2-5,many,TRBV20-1,CSAIGGWETQYF,TGCAGTGCTATTGGGGGTTGGGAGACCCAGTACTTC
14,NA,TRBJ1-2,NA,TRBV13,CASSILRQVSGNTF,TGTGCCAGCAGCATTCTTCGACAGGTCTCTGGAAACACCTTC